The rows below give T cell receptor beta chains drawn from one sample of a study of blood T cells in healthy people across ages. TCRdb called the 5' RACE reads again in MiXCR, with one record for every CDR3 protein. The table shows just under 550,000 distinct CDR3 sequences, with 24% occurring only once. Another study also made use of these data, one on T cells of mothers and their children.

Source material: blood. These receptors were taken from a boy aged 5 to 17 in good health. Both conserved end residues are part of each CDR3. A D gene is named only where the DNA matches it firmly. Some rows have no size entry. The others give once, few or many, or a class for an expanded clone.

d_call	v_call	j_call	clone_size	cdr3_aa	cdr3_nt
.	TRBV5-1	TRBJ2-2	.	CASSLRQATGELFF	TGCGCCAGCAGCTTGAGACAGGCCACCGGGGAGCTGTTTTTT
TRBD1	TRBV7-9	TRBJ2-1	few	CASSAESGQGGVEQFF	TGTGCCAGCAGCGCGGAGTCGGGACAGGGTGGCGTAGAGCAGTTCTTC
.	TRBV29-1	TRBJ2-5	few	CSATVWGKGSQETQYF	TGCAGCGCAACAGTCTGGGGTAAAGGGTCCCAAGAGACCCAGTACTTC
.	TRBV12-3/TRBV12-4	TRBJ2-5	many	CASSSPIRTVGIQETQYF	TGTGCCAGCAGCTCTCCCATTAGGACGGTGGGAATTCAAGAGACCCAGTACTTC
TRBD2	TRBV7-9	TRBJ2-7	.	CASSLRLAGDLYF	TGTGCCAGCAGCCTTCGACTAGCGGGAGATCTGTACTTC
.	TRBV10-3	TRBJ2-7	few	CAISESTGGGGEQYF	TGTGCCATCAGTGAGTCGACTGGAGGCGGCGGCGAGCAGTACTTC
.	TRBV14	TRBJ1-4	few	CASSQRRGSNEKLFF	TGTGCCAGCAGCCAACGAAGGGGTTCGAATGAAAAACTGTTTTTT
TRBD1	TRBV9	TRBJ2-7	few	CASSPPAGTAYEQYF	TGTGCCAGCAGCCCACCTGCCGGGACAGCCTACGAGCAGTACTTC
.	TRBV4-1	TRBJ1-3	.	CASSQVQGSSGNTIYF	TGCGCCAGCAGCCAAGTACAGGGAAGCTCTGGAAACACCATATATTTT
.	TRBV5-5	TRBJ1-5	.	CASSANDGLNQPQHF	TGTGCCAGCAGCGCCAACGACGGCCTCAATCAGCCCCAGCATTTT
.	TRBV3-1	TRBJ1-2	.	CASSQTHGGYTF	TGTGCCAGCAGCCAGACCCACGGAGGCTACACCTTC
TRBD1	TRBV24-1	TRBJ2-2	few	CATSDLGTGKANTGELFF	TGTGCCACCAGTGATTTAGGGACAGGGAAGGCGAACACCGGGGAGCTGTTTTTT
.	TRBV20-1	TRBJ2-3	.	CSAAQSTDTQYF	TGCAGTGCTGCTCAGAGCACAGATACGCAGTATTTT
.	TRBV7-9	TRBJ2-1	few	CASSAIDTSSYNEQFF	TGTGCCAGCAGCGCTATTGACACTAGCTCCTACAATGAGCAGTTCTTC